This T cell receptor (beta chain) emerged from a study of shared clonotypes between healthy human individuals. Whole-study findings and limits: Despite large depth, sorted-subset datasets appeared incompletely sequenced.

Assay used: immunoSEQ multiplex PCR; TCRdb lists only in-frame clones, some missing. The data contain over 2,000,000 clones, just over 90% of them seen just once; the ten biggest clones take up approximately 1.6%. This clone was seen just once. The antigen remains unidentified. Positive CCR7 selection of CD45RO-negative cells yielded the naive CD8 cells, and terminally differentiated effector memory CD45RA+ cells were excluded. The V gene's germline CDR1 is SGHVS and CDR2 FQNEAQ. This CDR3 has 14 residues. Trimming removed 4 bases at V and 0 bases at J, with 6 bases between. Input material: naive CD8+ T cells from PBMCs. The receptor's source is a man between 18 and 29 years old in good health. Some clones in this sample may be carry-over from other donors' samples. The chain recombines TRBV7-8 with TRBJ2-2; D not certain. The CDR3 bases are TGTGCCAGCAGCTCCTGGGCGAACACCGGGGAGCTGTTTTTT. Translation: CASSSWANTGELFF.